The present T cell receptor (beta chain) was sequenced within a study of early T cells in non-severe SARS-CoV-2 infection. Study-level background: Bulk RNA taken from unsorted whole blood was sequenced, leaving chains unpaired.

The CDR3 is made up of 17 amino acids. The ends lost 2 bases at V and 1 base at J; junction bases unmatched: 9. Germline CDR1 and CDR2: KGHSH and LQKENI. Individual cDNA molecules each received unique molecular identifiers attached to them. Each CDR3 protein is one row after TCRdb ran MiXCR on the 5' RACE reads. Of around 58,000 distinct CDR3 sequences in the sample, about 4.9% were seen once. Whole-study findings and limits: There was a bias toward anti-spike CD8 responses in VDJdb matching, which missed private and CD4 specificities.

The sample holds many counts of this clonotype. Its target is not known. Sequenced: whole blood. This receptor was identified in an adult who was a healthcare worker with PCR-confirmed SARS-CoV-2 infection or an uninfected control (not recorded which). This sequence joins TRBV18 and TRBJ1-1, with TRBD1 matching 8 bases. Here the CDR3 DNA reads TGTGCCAGCTCACCAGATGGCAGGGGGCAAAGGAACACTGAAGCTTTCTTT. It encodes CASSPDGRGQRNTEAFF. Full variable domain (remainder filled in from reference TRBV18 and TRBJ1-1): NAGVMQNPRHLVRRRGQEARLRCSPMKGHSHVYWYRQLPEEGLKFMVYLQKENIIDESGMPKERFSAEFPKEGPSILRIQQVVRGDSAAYFCASSPDGRGQRNTEAFFGQGTRLTVV.